This is a list of T cell receptor beta chains from one sample in a study of blood T cell repertoires in COVID-19. Repertoires were generated with immunoSEQ multiplex PCR, while TCRdb's copy carries only in-frame clones and drops some. The sample includes approximately 99,000 clones, about 85% seen only once; the top ten take 4% to 4.5%. The sample consisted of peripheral blood. All receptors come from an older woman with acute or convalescent COVID-19. The CDR3 runs from the conserved cysteine through the conserved F or W. D genes are given only for firm matches. Clone sizes are given selectively: once, few, many, or a class where the clone is expanded.

j_gene,abundance,v_gene,d_gene,CDR3aa,CDR3nt
TRBJ2-2,.,TRBV5-5,.,CASSWPAGLGELFF,TGTGCCAGCAGCTGGCCGGCTGGGCTCGGGGAGCTGTTTTTT
TRBJ2-2,.,TRBV19,TRBD1,CASRGQGRAGELFF,TGTGCCAGTAGGGGACAGGGAAGAGCCGGGGAGCTGTTTTTT
TRBJ1-2,.,TRBV28,TRBD1,CASSSPGGGPPYTF,TGTGCCAGCAGTTCCCCAGGGGGTGGCCCCCCCTACACCTTC
TRBJ2-7,.,TRBV5-1,.,CASRPTDTYEQYF,TGCGCCAGCAGACCGACAGATACCTACGAGCAGTACTTC
TRBJ2-6,.,TRBV15,.,CATSRAGAGANVLTF,TGTGCCACCAGCAGAGCAGGGGCTGGGGCCAACGTCCTGACTTTC
TRBJ2-5,.,TRBV27,.,CASSAWSGVQETQYF,TGTGCCAGCAGTGCCTGGTCGGGGGTACAAGAGACCCAGTACTTC
TRBJ2-2,.,TRBV7-3,TRBD1,CASSLTRGQGDSSNTGELFF,TGTGCCAGCAGCTTAACGCGCGGGCAGGGGGACAGCTCGAACACCGGGGAGCTGTTTTTT
TRBJ1-1,few,TRBV19,.,CASSNPGTSREAFF,TGTGCCAGTAGTAACCCCGGGACATCCCGTGAAGCTTTCTTT
TRBJ1-2,.,TRBV3-1/TRBV3-2,TRBD1,CASSPGTDMGGYTF,TGTGCCAGCAGCCCCGGGACAGACATGGGAGGCTACACCTTC
TRBJ1-1,.,TRBV21-1,.,CASNSVPEAFF,TGTGCCAGCAACTCGGTCCCTGAAGCTTTCTTT
TRBJ1-1,.,TRBV4-2,.,CASSQDWAGLNTEAFF,TGTGCCAGCAGCCAAGATTGGGCGGGACTGAACACTGAAGCTTTCTTT
TRBJ2-7,.,TRBV7-8,TRBD2,CASSPSSAGEYEQYF,TGTGCCAGCAGCCCGAGTAGCGCGGGAGAGTACGAGCAGTACTTC
TRBJ2-3,.,TRBV18,TRBD1,CASSPQGALGDTQYF,TGTGCCAGCTCACCTCAGGGGGCCCTCGGGGATACGCAGTATTTT
TRBJ2-2,.,TRBV23-1,TRBD1,CASSHPGQGNTGELFF,TGCGCCAGCAGTCACCCAGGACAGGGGAACACCGGGGAGCTGTTTTTT
TRBJ2-4,.,TRBV28,.,CASSFAQLAKNIQYF,TGTGCCAGCAGTTTTGCACAGCTAGCCAAAAACATTCAGTACTTC
TRBJ1-5,few,TRBV7-8,.,CASSGVGGNQPQHF,TGTGCCAGCAGCGGGGTCGGGGGCAATCAGCCCCAGCATTTT
TRBJ2-3,.,TRBV27,.,CASSPQRSPRTDTQYF,TGTGCCAGCAGTCCCCAGCGGAGCCCCCGCACAGATACGCAGTATTTT
TRBJ1-4,.,TRBV5-8,.,CASSLSRTGRANEKLFF,TGTGCCAGCAGCTTGTCCCGGACTGGAAGGGCTAATGAAAAACTGTTTTTT
TRBJ2-1,.,TRBV15,.,CATSRDFGGDNEQFF,TGTGCCACCAGCAGAGATTTTGGCGGGGACAATGAGCAGTTCTTC
TRBJ2-1,.,TRBV7-3,.,CASSPKWGGVNEQFF,TGTGCCAGCAGCCCCAAGTGGGGGGGCGTAAATGAGCAGTTCTTC
TRBJ2-3,.,TRBV18,TRBD2,CASSPISGGGDTQYF,TGTGCCAGCTCACCTATAAGCGGGGGTGGAGATACGCAGTATTTT
TRBJ2-3,.,TRBV7-9,TRBD1,CASSVSGGADTQYF,TGTGCCAGCAGCGTATCAGGGGGCGCTGATACGCAGTATTTT
TRBJ2-1,.,TRBV6-6,.,CASSFTSQGRQFF,TGTGCCAGCAGTTTTACGTCACAGGGTCGACAGTTCTTC
TRBJ1-6,few,TRBV7-2,.,CASSPNTGSNSPLHF,TGTGCCAGCAGCCCGAACACAGGGAGTAATTCACCCCTCCACTTT
TRBJ2-7,once,TRBV2,TRBD1,CASRDGQGLAYEQYF,TGTGCCAGCAGGGACGGACAGGGTCTCGCGTACGAGCAGTACTTC
TRBJ1-1,.,TRBV5-4,TRBD1,CASSWDRGIDTEAFF,TGTGCCAGCAGCTGGGACAGGGGAATTGACACTGAAGCTTTCTTT
TRBJ1-6,.,TRBV6-5,.,CASSQQGSSPLHF,TGTGCCAGCAGCCAACAGGGCTCTTCACCCCTCCACTTT
TRBJ2-3,few,TRBV5-1,TRBD1,CASRQGADTQYF,TGCGCCAGCAGACAGGGGGCAGATACGCAGTATTTT
TRBJ1-3,.,TRBV11-2,TRBD1,CASRGQLVSGNTIYF,TGTGCCAGCAGGGGACAGCTAGTCTCTGGAAACACCATATATTTT
TRBJ1-1,.,TRBV30,TRBD1,CAWQDRDTEAFF,TGTGCCTGGCAGGACAGGGACACTGAAGCTTTCTTT
TRBJ1-3,.,TRBV5-5,.,CASSSGNSGNTIYF,TGTGCCAGCAGCTCAGGGAACTCTGGAAACACCATATATTTT
TRBJ1-1,few,TRBV19,.,CASSIDRATEAFF,TGTGCCAGTAGTATAGACAGGGCCACTGAAGCTTTCTTT
TRBJ1-6,.,TRBV20-1,.,CSANQGPPLHF,TGCAGTGCCAATCAGGGCCCACCCCTCCACTTT
TRBJ1-2,.,TRBV30,TRBD1,CAWYGQGVLSNYGYTF,TGTGCCTGGTACGGACAGGGCGTATTATCTAACTATGGCTACACCTTC
TRBJ2-5,.,TRBV7-9,.,CASSSAGAAQYF,TGTGCCAGCAGCTCAGCAGGGGCGGCCCAGTACTTC
TRBJ1-5,.,TRBV10-3,.,CAIGEGLQPQHF,TGTGCCATCGGGGAGGGTTTACAGCCCCAGCATTTT
TRBJ2-5,.,TRBV9,.,CASSVGAGTVLEETQYF,TGTGCCAGCAGCGTAGGGGCGGGGACCGTTTTAGAGGAGACCCAGTACTTC
TRBJ1-1,.,TRBV28,TRBD1,CASRTIPGQVNTEAFF,TGTGCCAGCAGGACGATCCCGGGACAGGTGAACACTGAAGCTTTCTTT
TRBJ1-5,.,TRBV5-5,.,CASSLEGPGKPQHF,TGTGCCAGCAGCTTGGAGGGGCCAGGTAAGCCCCAGCATTTT
TRBJ1-2,.,TRBV7-9,TRBD1,CASSLGQGDGYTF,TGTGCCAGCAGCTTAGGCCAGGGGGATGGCTACACCTTC
TRBJ1-3,.,TRBV4-2,TRBD1,CASSQDQGARGNTIYF,TGTGCCAGCAGCCAAGATCAGGGGGCGCGTGGAAACACCATATATTTT
TRBJ1-1,.,TRBV5-1,.,CASSLVPGKINTEAFF,TGCGCCAGCAGCTTGGTTCCAGGGAAGATAAACACTGAAGCTTTCTTT
TRBJ2-3,.,TRBV7-9,TRBD2,CASTPGGVHRDLTTQYF,TGTGCCAGCACCCCGGGAGGGGTCCACCGGGACCTTACGACGCAGTATTTT
TRBJ2-7,.,TRBV3-1/TRBV3-2,.,CASSQARGNYEQYF,TGTGCCAGCAGCCAAGCCAGAGGGAACTACGAGCAGTACTTC
TRBJ1-2,.,TRBV7-6,TRBD1,CASSLGEDRIYGYTF,TGTGCCAGCAGCTTAGGCGAGGACAGGATTTATGGCTACACCTTC
TRBJ2-7,.,TRBV27,TRBD1,CASSLGQGNYEQYF,TGTGCCAGCAGTCTCGGACAGGGCAACTACGAGCAGTACTTC
TRBJ1-3,.,TRBV28,.,CASIGSGNTIYF,TGTGCCAGCATCGGCTCTGGAAACACCATATATTTT
TRBJ2-1,.,TRBV24-1,TRBD2,CATSEIAGSYNEQFF,TGTGCCACCAGTGAAATAGCGGGCTCCTACAATGAGCAGTTCTTC